The rows below give T cell receptor beta chains drawn from one sample of a study of blood T cell repertoires in COVID-19. Libraries were prepared by immunoSEQ multiplex PCR; TCRdb keeps only in-frame clonotypes and omits some of them. The sample includes about 75,000 clones, about four fifths of them seen just once. Sequencing was performed on peripheral blood. These receptors came from a woman older than 75 with active or convalescent COVID-19. CDR3s include the opening cysteine and the closing phenylalanine or tryptophan.

v_gene: TRBV18; CDR3aa: CASSPLPGDNEQFF
v_gene: TRBV11-2; CDR3aa: CASSDSRGGSTGELFF
v_gene: TRBV6-5; CDR3aa: CASSASGPGTQYF
v_gene: TRBV4-2; CDR3aa: CASSRLTSGRVGNEQFF
v_gene: TRBV4-1; CDR3aa: CASSQRRDSGNTIYF
v_gene: TRBV12-3/TRBV12-4; CDR3aa: CASSRTVHEQYF
v_gene: TRBV30; CDR3aa: CAWKPGSYGYTF
v_gene: TRBV5-4; CDR3aa: CASAGGPRAHYEQYF
v_gene: TRBV29-1; CDR3aa: CSVERYRGLGEKLFF
v_gene: TRBV4-1; CDR3aa: CASSLAGGSGETQYF
v_gene: TRBV24-1; CDR3aa: CATSDPVGGGKNIQYF
v_gene: TRBV5-4; CDR3aa: CATSKGGWGATNEKLFF
v_gene: TRBV28; CDR3aa: CASLRGGIRGLHEQFF
v_gene: TRBV5-6; CDR3aa: CASSLTPGQLNGYTF
v_gene: TRBV5-1; CDR3aa: CASSLDTYEQYF
v_gene: TRBV14; CDR3aa: CASSQWTSGLSSYEQYF